Each of the 6 T cell receptor beta chains below was sequenced from the same sample in a study of shared T cell receptors in the human thymus. Clones were sequenced by immunoSEQ multiplex PCR, and TCRdb holds only the in-frame ones, with some missing. Here the sample spans hundreds of thousands of clones, approximately 87% being singletons. The sample was also linked to a second study, of human thymus T cells.

Material: thymocytes. These receptors all come from a boy in the first two years of life with a congenital heart defect.

The chain combines TRBV7-2 with TRBJ1-5; TRBD1 might be the D (5 bases). Trimming removed 5 bases from V and 4 bases from J, with 18 bases in between. Germline V gene lookup returns CDR1 SGHTA and CDR2 FQGNSA. This CDR3 is 16 amino acids long. Here the CDR3 DNA reads TGTGCCAGCAGCCAGGAGGGGCCGGGGGGGAATCAGCCCCAGCATTTT. It yields the protein CASSQEGPGGNQPQHF.

In DNA form, the CDR3 reads TGTGCCAGCAGTGAAGCTTTCTGGAAGGGGGCCAACACCATATATTTT. Encoded protein: CASSEAFWKGANTIYF. The chain recombines TRBV2 with TRBJ1-3; 7 nucleotides match TRBD1. Germline lookup yields CDR1 SNHLY and CDR2 FYNNEI. CDR3 length: 16 amino acids. V was pared by 0 bases and J by 7 bases, with 9 bases of the junction left unmatched.

This chain uses TRBV10-1 with TRBJ2-1, with TRBD2 identical over 11 bases. The germline CDR1 and CDR2 sequences are WNHNN and SYGVQD (reference sequence). CDR3 length: 17 residues. V lost 5 bases and J lost 0; bases outside the gene matches: 6. The CDR3 nucleotides are TGCGCCAGCAGTAATTGCGGGACTAGCGGCTCCTACAATGAGCAGTTCTTC. Translation gives CASSNCGTSGSYNEQFF.

A single count supports this clone. The chain links TRBV21-1 to TRBJ2-7; the table names TRBD1, a call not compared with the DNA. TRBV21-1 is annotated as a pseudogene. This CDR3 spans 12 amino acids. CDR3 sequence reads: CASSGTDYEQYF. DNA of the CDR3: TGTGCCAGCAGCGGGACAGATTACGAGCAGTACTTC.

The chain employs TRBV29-1 and TRBJ2-5; TRBD2 matches at 10 bases. Looked up from germline, CDR1 is SQVTM and CDR2 is ANQGSEA. V shed 4 bases, J shed 1 base, and the junction held 6 bases outside the gene matches. CDR3 length equals 15 residues. The CDR3 region is CSVGRLAGTQETQYF. The CDR3 DNA follows: TGCAGCGTTGGTCGACTAGCGGGTACCCAAGAGACCCAGTACTTC.

This sequence joins TRBV5-1 and TRBJ2-5; 7 bases fit TRBD2. Near its end, the DNA agrees better with TRBJ2-7, so the J call may be wrong. This CDR3 is built from 17 residues. Germline assignment: CDR1 SGHRS and CDR2 YFSETQ. Here the CDR3 DNA reads TGCGCCAGCAGCTTGGTTGTAGCGGGCGGGACCCCCTACGAGCAGTACTTC. This gives the protein CASSLVVAGGTPYEQYF.